One sample yielded the 12 T cell receptor beta chains listed below, sequenced in a study of OX40 agonist ivuxolimab in advanced cancers. Libraries were prepared by immunoSEQ multiplex PCR; TCRdb keeps only in-frame clonotypes and omits some of them. The sample carries fewer than 85,000 clones, 90% recorded once. Material: CD4+ or CD8+ T cells sorted from blood, obtained in a trial of the OX40 agonist ivuxolimab. The receptors come from an adult with an advanced solid tumor such as melanoma, head and neck, liver or kidney cancer.

This chain links TRBV7-6 with TRBJ2-7; weak D call: TRBD2 (6 bases). CDR1 and CDR2 from the germline V gene are SGHVS and FNYEAQ. The CDR3 sequence is 15 residues long. Trimming shortened V by 0 bases and J by 7 bases, and 16 bases separated the two germline ends. The CDR3 sequence: CASSLAAGGRGEQYF. The CDR3 DNA reads as TGTGCCAGCAGCTTAGCGGCGGGTGGACGGGGGGAGCAGTACTTC.

This chain joins TRBV5-1 and TRBJ2-7, with a weak D call TRBD1 (6 bases). V lost 4 bases, J lost 5 bases, and 16 bases lay in between. The germline V gene encodes CDR1 SGHRS and CDR2 YFSETQ. The CDR3 has 14 residues. CDR3 region: CASSVGQNYDEQYF. The CDR3 region has the DNA TGCGCCAGCAGCGTCGGACAGAATTACGACGAGCAGTACTTC.

The chain has TRBV19 and TRBJ2-1; D perhaps matches TRBD2 (5 bases). V was trimmed by 0 bases and J by 2 bases, leaving 11 bases between them. Germline CDR1 LNHDA, CDR2 SQIVND (reference sequence). The CDR3 runs 16 residues. This chain's CDR3 is CASSIERVLPYNEQFF. CDR3 bases: TGTGCCAGTAGTATAGAGCGGGTTCTCCCCTACAATGAGCAGTTCTTC.

V usage is TRBV19 and J usage is TRBJ2-1; 7 positions match TRBD2. Trimming cost V 7 bases and J 0 bases; bases outside gene matches: 6. Germline loops: CDR1 LNHDA, CDR2 SQIVND (reference sequence). This CDR3 has 15 residues. CDR3 nucleotide sequence: TGTGCCAGTAAGATCGGGGGGAGCTCCTACAATGAGCAGTTCTTC. Its translation: CASKIGGSSYNEQFF.

This chain connects TRBV10-1 to TRBJ2-3; 9 bases map to TRBD1. CDR1 and CDR2 from the germline V gene are WNHNN and SYGVQD (reference sequence). The length of the CDR3 is 14 residues. The V gene end was trimmed by 4 bases and the J gene end by 2 bases; junction bases not matched to a gene: 1. CDR3: CASSGTGATDTQYF. The CDR3 DNA reads as TGCGCCAGCAGTGGGACAGGGGCCACAGATACGCAGTATTTT.

The V call is TRBV10-3, the J call TRBJ1-1; no definite D call. Trimming shortened V by 4 bases and J by 1 base, and 13 bases separated the two germline ends. The CDR3 totals 15 residues. The germline gives CDR1 ENHRY, CDR2 SYGVKD. CDR3 protein: CAISGIQNQNTEAFF. The CDR3 nucleotides are TGTGCCATCAGTGGGATACAGAATCAGAACACTGAAGCTTTCTTT.

This rearrangement joins TRBV5-6 to TRBJ2-7; 8 bases fit TRBD1. Trimming cost V 2 bases and J 6 bases; bases outside gene matches: 4. Germline values: CDR1 SGHDT, CDR2 YYEEEE. This CDR3 comprises 13 residues. The chain's CDR3 is CASSLSQGAEQYF. The CDR3 region has the DNA TGTGCCAGCAGCTTAAGCCAGGGGGCCGAGCAGTACTTC.

J is TRBJ2-3 and V is TRBV11-3, with unresolved D. Between the trimmed V and J ends, which lost 1 base and 8 bases, there was a span of 7 bases. Per germline, CDR1 SGHNT and CDR2 YENEEA. CDR3 length: 12 residues. The CDR3 reads CASSLGGGTQYF. The CDR3 DNA is TGTGCCAGCAGCTTAGGAGGCGGTACGCAGTATTTT.

The chain employs TRBV27 and TRBJ2-7, with D possibly being TRBD1 or TRBD2 (6 bases each). The CDR3 is 12 amino acids. V lost 8 bases and J lost 3, with 11 bases in between. The germline CDR1 and CDR2 sequences are MNHEY and SMNVEV (reference sequence). CDR3 coding DNA: TGTGCCAGCGGTGGGGGGCGCTACGAGCAGTACTTC. Translation: CASGGGRYEQYF.

This clone is judged medium-sized (0.01 to 0.1%). DNA for the CDR3: TGTGCCAGCACTCCAGGGGGCATGGAAAAACTGTTTTTT. Amino acids: CASTPGGMEKLFF. V usage is TRBV27 and J usage is TRBJ1-4, with TRBD1 matching 8 bases. Germline V gene lookup returns CDR1 MNHEY and CDR2 SMNVEV (reference sequence). This CDR3 has 13 residues. The J segment lost 8 bases and the V segment lost 7 bases, leaving 6 bases of the junction unmatched.

The chain combines TRBV4-1 with TRBJ1-2; the match to TRBD1 covers 7 bases. Per germline, CDR1 MGHRA and CDR2 YSYEKL. This CDR3 contains 15 residues. V lost 1 base to trimming and J lost 8 bases; unmatched junction nucleotides: 10. Here the CDR3 reads CASSQVPTGETGYTF. CDR3 sequence (DNA): TGCGCCAGCAGCCAAGTTCCTACAGGGGAAACGGGCTACACCTTC.

This rearrangement joins TRBV6-1 to TRBJ1-1; D ambiguous. Per the germline V gene, CDR1 is MNHNS and CDR2 is SASEGT. CDR3 length equals 13 residues. V was clipped by 7 bases and J by 0 bases, with 9 bases between them. This CDR3 reads CASTVVMNTEAFF. CDR3 bases: TGTGCCAGCACCGTCGTCATGAACACTGAAGCTTTCTTT.